This TCR beta chain was captured in a study of Graves' ophthalmopathy and Graves' hyperthyroidism. Investigators amplified TCR beta CDR3 regions from RNA transcripts. Second-round multiplex PCR followed a first-round RT-PCR using HTBI primers. TCRdb processed the multiplex PCR reads anew with MiXCR; each CDR3 protein has one entry. The repertoire has 200,000 to 250,000 distinct CDR3 sequences, roughly 21% of them found once; the top ten carry about 40%. The ends lost 6 bases at V and 3 bases at J; junction bases unmatched: 6. The CDR3 is made up of 16 amino acids. Germline assignment: CDR1 MNHNS and CDR2 SASEGT. Study-level points and caveats: With 60% to 71% sensitivity and more than 72% specificity, the model predicted ophthalmopathy progression. Distinction of ophthalmopathy from stable hyperthyroidism by a 13-signature model reached roughly 85% sensitivity and about 80% specificity. The blood repertoire also included most expanded thyroid clonotypes above 0.001 frequency.

Ten or more counts support this clonotype. Its antigen is not identified. Uncontrolled infections, other autoimmune diseases, pregnancy or lactation barred patients from enrollment. V is TRBV6-1 and J is TRBJ2-2; 11 nucleotides agree with TRBD1. The receptor comes from a woman in her fifties or sixties with Graves' ophthalmopathy. Sequencing input: peripheral blood. The CDR3 here is CASRTGGQGDTGELFF. For the CDR3, the DNA is TGTGCCAGCAGAACCGGGGGACAGGGGGACACCGGGGAGCTGTTTTTT.